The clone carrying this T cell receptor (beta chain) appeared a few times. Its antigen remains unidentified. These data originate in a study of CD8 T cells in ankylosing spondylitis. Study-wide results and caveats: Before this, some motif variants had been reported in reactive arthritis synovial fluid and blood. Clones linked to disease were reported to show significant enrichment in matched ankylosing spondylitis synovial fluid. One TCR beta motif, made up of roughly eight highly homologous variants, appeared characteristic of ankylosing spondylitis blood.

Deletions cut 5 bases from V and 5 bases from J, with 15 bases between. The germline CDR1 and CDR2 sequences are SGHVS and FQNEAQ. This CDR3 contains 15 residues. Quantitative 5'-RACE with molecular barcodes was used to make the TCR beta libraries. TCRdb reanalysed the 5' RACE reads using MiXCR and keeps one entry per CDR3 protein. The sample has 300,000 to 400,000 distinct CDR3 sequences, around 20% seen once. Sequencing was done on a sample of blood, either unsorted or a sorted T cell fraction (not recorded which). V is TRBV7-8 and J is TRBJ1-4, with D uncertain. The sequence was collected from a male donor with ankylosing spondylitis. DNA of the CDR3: TGTGCCAGCAGCCCCCGTGTCGGGAACAATGAAAAACTGTTTTTT. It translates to CASSPRVGNNEKLFF.